Described below is a single T cell receptor beta chain sequence and its context. Antigen unknown. An end of the junction differs from the germline gene, which may be a read error. The source material, RNA transcripts, was used to amplify TCR beta CDR3 regions. HTBI primers were used for first-round RT-PCR of the TCR CDR3. TCRdb reanalysed the multiplex PCR reads using MiXCR and keeps one entry per CDR3 protein. The repertoire holds 94,000 or so distinct CDR3 sequences, with around 52% as singletons. This entry is derived from a study of T cells in Graves' hyperthyroidism and ophthalmopathy. Study results and caveats: Most clonotypes expanded in thyroid above 0.001 were likewise present in blood.

The germline gives CDR1 SGHTA, CDR2 FQGNSA. This CDR3 spans 17 amino acids. The TCR was taken from a middle-aged woman with Graves' hyperthyroidism. The chain has TRBV7-2 and TRBJ1-1; D ambiguous. Sample: blood. The CDR3 DNA reads as TGTGCCAGCAGCTTCTCCCCCGCAGGAGGAGGCTACACTGAGGCTTTCTTT. Its translation: CASSFSPAGGGYTEAFF.